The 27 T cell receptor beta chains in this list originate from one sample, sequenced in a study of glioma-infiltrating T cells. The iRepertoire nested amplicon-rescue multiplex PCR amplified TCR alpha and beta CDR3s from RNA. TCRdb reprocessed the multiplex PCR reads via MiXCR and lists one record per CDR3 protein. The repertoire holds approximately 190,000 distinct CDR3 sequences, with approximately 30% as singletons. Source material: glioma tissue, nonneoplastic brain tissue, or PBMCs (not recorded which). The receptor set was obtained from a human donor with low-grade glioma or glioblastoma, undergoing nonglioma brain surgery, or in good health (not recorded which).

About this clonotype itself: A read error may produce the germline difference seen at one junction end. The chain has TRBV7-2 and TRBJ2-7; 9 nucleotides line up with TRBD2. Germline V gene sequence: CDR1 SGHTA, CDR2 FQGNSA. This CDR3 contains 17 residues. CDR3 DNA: TGTCCCAGCAGGGCGGGACTAGCTGGAGAGTTGGGACACGAGCAGTACTTC. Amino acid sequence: CPSRAGLAGELGHEQYF.

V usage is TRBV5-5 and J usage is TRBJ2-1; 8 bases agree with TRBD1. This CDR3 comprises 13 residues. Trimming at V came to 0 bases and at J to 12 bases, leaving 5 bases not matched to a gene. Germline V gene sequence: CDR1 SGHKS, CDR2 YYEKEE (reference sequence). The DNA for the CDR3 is TGTGCCAGCAGCTTGGCTGGGGACAGGTGGCAGTTCTTC. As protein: CASSLAGDRWQFF.

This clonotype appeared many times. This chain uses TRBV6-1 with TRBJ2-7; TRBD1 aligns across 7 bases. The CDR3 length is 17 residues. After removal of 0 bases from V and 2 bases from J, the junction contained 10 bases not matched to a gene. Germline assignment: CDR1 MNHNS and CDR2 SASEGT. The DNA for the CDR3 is TGTGCCAGCAGTGAAGCGCTTCAAGGGGACAGAGCCTACGAGCAGTACTTC. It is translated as CASSEALQGDRAYEQYF.

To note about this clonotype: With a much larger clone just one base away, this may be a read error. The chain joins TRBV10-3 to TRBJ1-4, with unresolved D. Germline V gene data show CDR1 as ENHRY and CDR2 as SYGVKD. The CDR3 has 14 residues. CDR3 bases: TGTGCCATCAGTGAAGGTCGAGGTAATGAAAAAGTGTTTTTT. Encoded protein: CAISEGRGNEKVFF.

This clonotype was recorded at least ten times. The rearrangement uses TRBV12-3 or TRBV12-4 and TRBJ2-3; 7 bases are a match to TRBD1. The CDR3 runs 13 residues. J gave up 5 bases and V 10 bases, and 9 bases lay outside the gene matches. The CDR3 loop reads CATRQGGGDTQYF. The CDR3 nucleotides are TGTGCCACGCGACAGGGCGGCGGAGATACGCAGTATTTT.

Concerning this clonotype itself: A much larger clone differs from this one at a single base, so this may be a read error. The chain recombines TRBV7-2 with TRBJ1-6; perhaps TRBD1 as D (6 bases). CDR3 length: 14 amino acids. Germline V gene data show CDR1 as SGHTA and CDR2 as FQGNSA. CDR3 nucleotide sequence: TGTGCCATCCTTGGGGGCTCCTATAATTTACCCCTCCACTTT. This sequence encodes CAILGGSYNLPLHF.

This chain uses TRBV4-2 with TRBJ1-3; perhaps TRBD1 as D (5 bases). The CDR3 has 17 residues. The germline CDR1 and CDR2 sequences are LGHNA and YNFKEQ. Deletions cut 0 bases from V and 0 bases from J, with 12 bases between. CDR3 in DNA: TGTGCCAGCAGCCAAGATCGGGGGGAGAGCTCTGGAAACACCATATATTTT. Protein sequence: CASSQDRGESSGNTIYF.

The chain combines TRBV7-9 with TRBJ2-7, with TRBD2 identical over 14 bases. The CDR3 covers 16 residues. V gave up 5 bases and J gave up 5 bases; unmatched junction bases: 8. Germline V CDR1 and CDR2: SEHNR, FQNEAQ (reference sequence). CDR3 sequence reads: CASSPGLAGDRDEQYF. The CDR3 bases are TGTGCCAGCAGCCCGGGACTAGCGGGAGATAGAGACGAGCAGTACTTC.

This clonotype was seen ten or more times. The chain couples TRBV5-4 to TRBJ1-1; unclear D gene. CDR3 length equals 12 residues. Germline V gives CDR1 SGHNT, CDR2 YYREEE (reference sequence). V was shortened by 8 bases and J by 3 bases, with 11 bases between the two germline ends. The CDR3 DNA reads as TGTGCCAGTCAGACGCAGGACACTGAAGCTTTCTTT. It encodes CASQTQDTEAFF.

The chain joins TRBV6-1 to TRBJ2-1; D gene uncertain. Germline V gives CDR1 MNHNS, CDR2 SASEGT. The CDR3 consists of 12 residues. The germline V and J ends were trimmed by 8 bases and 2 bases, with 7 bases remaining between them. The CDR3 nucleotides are TGTGCCAGCCCCGACCCCTACAATGAGCAGTTCTTC. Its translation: CASPDPYNEQFF.

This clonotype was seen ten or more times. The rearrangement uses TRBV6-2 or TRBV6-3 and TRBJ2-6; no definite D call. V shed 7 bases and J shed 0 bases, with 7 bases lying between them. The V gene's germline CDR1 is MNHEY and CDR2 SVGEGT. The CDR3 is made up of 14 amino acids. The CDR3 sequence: CASTPASGANVLTF. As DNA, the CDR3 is TGTGCCAGCACGCCGGCCTCTGGGGCCAACGTCCTGACTTTC.

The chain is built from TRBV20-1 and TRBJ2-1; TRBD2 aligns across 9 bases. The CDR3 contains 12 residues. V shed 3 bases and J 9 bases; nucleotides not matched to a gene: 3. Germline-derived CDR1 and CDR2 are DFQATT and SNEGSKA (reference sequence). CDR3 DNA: TGCAGTGCTAGGCCTAGCGGGATTGAGCAGTTCTTC. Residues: CSARPSGIEQFF.

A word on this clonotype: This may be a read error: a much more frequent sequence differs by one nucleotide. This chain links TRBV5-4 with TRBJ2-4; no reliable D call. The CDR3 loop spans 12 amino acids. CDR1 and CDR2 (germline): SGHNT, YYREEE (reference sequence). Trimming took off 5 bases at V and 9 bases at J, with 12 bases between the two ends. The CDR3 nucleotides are TGTGCCAGCAGGTCCCCGCTAGGCATTCAGTACTTC. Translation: CASRSPLGIQYF. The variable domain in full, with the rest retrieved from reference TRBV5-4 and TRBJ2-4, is ETGVTQSPTHLIKTRGQQVTLRCSSQSGHNTVSWYQQALGQGPQFIFQYYREEENGRGNFPPRFSGLQFPNYSSELNVNALELDDSALYLCASRSPLGIQYFGAGTRLSVL.

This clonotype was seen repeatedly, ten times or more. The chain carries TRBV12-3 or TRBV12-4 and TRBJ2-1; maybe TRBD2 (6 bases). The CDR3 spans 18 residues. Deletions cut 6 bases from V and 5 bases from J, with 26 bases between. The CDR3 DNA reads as TGTGCCAGCAGCGCAACAGGAGGGCTCGTTCTGGTCGACAATGAGCAGTTCTTC. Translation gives CASSATGGLVLVDNEQFF.

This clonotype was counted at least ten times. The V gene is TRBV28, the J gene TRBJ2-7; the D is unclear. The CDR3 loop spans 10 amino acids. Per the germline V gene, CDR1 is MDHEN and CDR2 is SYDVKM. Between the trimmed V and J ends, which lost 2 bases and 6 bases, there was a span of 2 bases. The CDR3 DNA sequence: TGTGCCAGCAGTTTAAGCGAGCAGTACTTC. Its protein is CASSLSEQYF.

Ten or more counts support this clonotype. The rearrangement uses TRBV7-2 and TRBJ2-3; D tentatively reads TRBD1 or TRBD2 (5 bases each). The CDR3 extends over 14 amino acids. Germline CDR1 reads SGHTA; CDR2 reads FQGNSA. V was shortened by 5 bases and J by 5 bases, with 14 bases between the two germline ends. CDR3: CASSRRSRGDTQYF. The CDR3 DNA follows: TGTGCCAGCAGCCGCCGATCGAGGGGAGATACGCAGTATTTT. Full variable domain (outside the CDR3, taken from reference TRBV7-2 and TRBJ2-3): GAGVSQSPSNKVTEKGKDVELRCDPISGHTALYWYRQSLGQGLEFLIYFQGNSAPDKSGLPSDRFSAERTGGSVSTLTIQRTQQEDSAVYLCASSRRSRGDTQYFGPGTRLTVL.

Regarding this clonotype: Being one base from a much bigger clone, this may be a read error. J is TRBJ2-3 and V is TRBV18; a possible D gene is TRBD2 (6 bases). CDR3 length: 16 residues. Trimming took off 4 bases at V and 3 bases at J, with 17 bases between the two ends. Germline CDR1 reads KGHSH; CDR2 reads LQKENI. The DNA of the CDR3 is TGTGCCAGCTCACTTGGACTAACGGGATTGACAGATACGCAGTATTTT. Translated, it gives CASSLGLTGLTDTQYF. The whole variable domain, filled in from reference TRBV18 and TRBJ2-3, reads NAGVMQNPRHLVRRRGQEARLRCSPMKGHSHVYWYRQLPEEGLKFMVYLQKENIIDESGMPKERFSAEFPKEGPSILRIQQVVRGDSAAYFCASSLGLTGLTDTQYFGPGTRLTVL.

CDR3 loop: CASSIDLPGADTQYF. CDR3 in DNA: TGTGCCAGTAGTATAGATCTCCCAGGCGCAGATACGCAGTATTTT. V usage is TRBV19 and J usage is TRBJ2-3, with no clear D. Germline V gene data show CDR1 as LNHDA and CDR2 as SQIVND (reference sequence). The CDR3 consists of 15 residues. Trimming removed 0 bases from V and 4 bases from J, with 11 bases in between.

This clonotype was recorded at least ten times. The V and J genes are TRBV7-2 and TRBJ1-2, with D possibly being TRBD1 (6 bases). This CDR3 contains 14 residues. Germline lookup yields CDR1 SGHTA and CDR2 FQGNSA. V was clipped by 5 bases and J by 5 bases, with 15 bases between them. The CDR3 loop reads CASSVPQGRYGYTF. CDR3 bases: TGTGCCAGCAGCGTACCCCAGGGGCGGTATGGCTACACCTTC.

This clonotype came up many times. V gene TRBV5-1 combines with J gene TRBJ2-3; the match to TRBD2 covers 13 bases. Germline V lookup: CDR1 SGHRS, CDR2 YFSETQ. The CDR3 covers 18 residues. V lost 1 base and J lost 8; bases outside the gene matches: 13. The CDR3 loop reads CASSLTSGRARAIGTQYF. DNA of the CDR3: TGCGCCAGCAGCTTGACTAGCGGGAGGGCCAGGGCGATAGGTACGCAGTATTTT.

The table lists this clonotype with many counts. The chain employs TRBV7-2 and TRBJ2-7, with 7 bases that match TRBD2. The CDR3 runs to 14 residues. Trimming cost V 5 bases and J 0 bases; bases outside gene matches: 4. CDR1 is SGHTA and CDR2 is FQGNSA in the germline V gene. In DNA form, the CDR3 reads TGTGCCAGCAGCCCAAGCGGGAACTCCTACGAGCAGTACTTC. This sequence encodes CASSPSGNSYEQYF.

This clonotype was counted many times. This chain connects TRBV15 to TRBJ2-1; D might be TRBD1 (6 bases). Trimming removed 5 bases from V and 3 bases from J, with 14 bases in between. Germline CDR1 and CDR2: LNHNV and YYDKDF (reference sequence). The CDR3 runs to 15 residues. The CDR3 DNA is TGTGCCACCAGCCCTACCAGGGGAGACTACAATGAGCAGTTCTTC. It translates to CATSPTRGDYNEQFF.

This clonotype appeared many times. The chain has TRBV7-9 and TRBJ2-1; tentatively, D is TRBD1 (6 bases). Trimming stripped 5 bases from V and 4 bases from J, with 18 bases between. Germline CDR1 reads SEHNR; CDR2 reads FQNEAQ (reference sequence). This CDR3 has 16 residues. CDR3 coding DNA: TGTGCCAGCAGCACGGGAATCGGACAGATATACAATGAGCAGTTCTTC. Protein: CASSTGIGQIYNEQFF.

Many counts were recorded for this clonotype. The CDR3: CASSESELQPQHF. DNA for the CDR3: TGTGCCAGCAGTGAATCTGAGTTACAGCCCCAGCATTTT. V is TRBV2 and J is TRBJ1-5; unclear D gene. CDR3 size: 13 residues. The germline V gene has CDR1 SNHLY and CDR2 FYNNEI. V was clipped by 2 bases and J by 7 bases, with 9 bases between them.

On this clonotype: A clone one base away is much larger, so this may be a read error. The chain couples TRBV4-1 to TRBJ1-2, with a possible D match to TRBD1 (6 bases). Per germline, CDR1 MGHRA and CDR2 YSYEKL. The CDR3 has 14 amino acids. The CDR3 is CASSQEYGPRGYPF. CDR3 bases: TGCGCCAGCAGCCAAGAGTACGGGCCCAGGGGCTACCCCTTC.

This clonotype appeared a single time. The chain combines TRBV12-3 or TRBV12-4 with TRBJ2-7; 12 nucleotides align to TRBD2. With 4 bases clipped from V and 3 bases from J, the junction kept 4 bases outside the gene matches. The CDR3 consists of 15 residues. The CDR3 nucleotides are TGTGCCAGCAGTTACGGACTAGCGGGACTCTACGAGCAGTACTTC. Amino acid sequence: CASSYGLAGLYEQYF.

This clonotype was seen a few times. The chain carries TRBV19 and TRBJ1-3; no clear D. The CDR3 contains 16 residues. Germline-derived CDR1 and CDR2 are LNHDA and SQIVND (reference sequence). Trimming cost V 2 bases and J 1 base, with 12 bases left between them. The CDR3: CASSIYGLGSGNTIYF. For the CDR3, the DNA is TGTGCCAGTAGTATATACGGCTTGGGGTCTGGAAACACCATATATTTT.